Listed below are T cell receptor beta chains from one sample, sequenced in a study of cytotoxic CD8 clonotypes in ibrutinib-treated CLL. Libraries were prepared by immunoSEQ multiplex PCR; TCRdb keeps only in-frame clonotypes and omits some of them. The table includes roughly 45,000 clones, approximately 65% detected once. Sequenced material: PBMCs, taken after 24 months of ibrutinib treatment. All receptors derive from a human donor with chronic lymphocytic leukemia. Both conserved end residues are part of each CDR3. A D gene is named only where the DNA matches it firmly. Size is omitted from some rows. Given values are once, few, many or a class for expanded clones.

V gene	J gene	clone size	D gene	CDR3 DNA	CDR3 protein
TRBV4-2	TRBJ1-3	few	-	TGTGCCAGCAGCCAGACAGCCTCGAGCGGAAACACCATATATTTT	CASSQTASSGNTIYF
TRBV6-7	TRBJ2-7	-	-	TGTGCCAGCAGTTACTCGAAATCGCTGGAGGACTACGAGCAGTACTTC	CASSYSKSLEDYEQYF
TRBV9	TRBJ2-1	-	TRBD2	TGTGCCAGCAGCGTAGCGGGAGGGGGATACAATGAGCAGTTCTTC	CASSVAGGGYNEQFF
TRBV6-1	TRBJ1-6	-	TRBD1	TGTGCCAGCAGTGGGAAACAGGGGTTTAATAATTCACCCCTCCACTTT	CASSGKQGFNNSPLHF
TRBV18	TRBJ2-7	-	-	TGTGCCAGCTCAGCACTCTCTAATCCCCCAGGCCACGAGCAGTACTTC	CASSALSNPPGHEQYF
TRBV29-1	TRBJ1-1	-	-	TGCAGCGGAAAGGACCACGGGACTGAAGCTTTCTTT	CSGKDHGTEAFF
TRBV18	TRBJ2-1	-	TRBD1	TGTGCCAGCTCAAGGACAGGGGGAACCTACAATGAGCAGTTCTTC	CASSRTGGTYNEQFF
TRBV7-7	TRBJ2-3	few	TRBD2	TGTGCTAGCAGCTTAGCAATCGGCGGGAGGGATGGTACAGATACGCAGTATTTT	CASSLAIGGRDGTDTQYF
TRBV18	TRBJ2-3	-	-	TGTGCCAGCTCACCAACTACACGTGCTGGCGGAGATACGCAGTATTTT	CASSPTTRAGGDTQYF
TRBV6-1	TRBJ2-6	-	-	TGTGCCAGCTACCTGGGGGCGACCGGGGCCAACGTCCTGACTTTC	CASYLGATGANVLTF
TRBV6-1	TRBJ1-5	once	TRBD1	TGTGCCAGCACGACAGGGTACAATCAGCCCCAGCATTTT	CASTTGYNQPQHF
TRBV27	TRBJ2-3	-	-	TGTGCCAGCAGTTTATCGGGGCTTCCAGATACGCAGTATTTT	CASSLSGLPDTQYF
TRBV29-1	TRBJ2-5	-	-	TGCAGCGTTGACTCAGGGAGTGGGTCAGAGACCCAGTACTTC	CSVDSGSGSETQYF
TRBV7-3	TRBJ2-1	-	TRBD2	TGTGCCAGCAGCGAAAGCGGGACCTCCTACAATGAGCAGTTCTTC	CASSESGTSYNEQFF
TRBV6-1	TRBJ1-1	-	TRBD1	TGTGCCAGCAGGGAGGGGGCTTTTGAAGCTTTCTTT	CASREGAFEAFF
TRBV6-1	TRBJ1-4	-	-	TGTGCCAGCAGTGTGACACTTCAAGTCGAAAAACTGTTTTTT	CASSVTLQVEKLFF
TRBV6-6	TRBJ2-2	few	-	TGTGCCAGCAGTTACTGGGGGGCCGGGGAGCTGTTTTTT	CASSYWGAGELFF
TRBV18	TRBJ1-1	once	-	TGTGCCAGCTCACCGAAGGGAACTGAAGCTTTCTTT	CASSPKGTEAFF
TRBV30	TRBJ2-4	-	-	TGTGCCTGGGACCGAGTTGGGGTGGCCAAAAACATTCAGTACTTC	CAWDRVGVAKNIQYF
TRBV9	TRBJ2-2	-	-	TGTGCCAGCAGCGTAAAAACCGGACAGTCGAACACCGGGGAGCTGTTTTTT	CASSVKTGQSNTGELFF
TRBV2	TRBJ2-1	-	TRBD2	TGTGCCAGCATAGCGGGAGGCCTCAATGAGCAGTTCTTC	CASIAGGLNEQFF
TRBV11-2	TRBJ2-1	few	TRBD2	TGTGCCAGCAGCTTAACCCGCCGTTCCCTAGCGGGAGCTAGGGATGAGCAGTTCTTC	CASSLTRRSLAGARDEQFF
TRBV27	TRBJ2-7	-	-	TGTGCCAGCAGCAACTTACGTGGGTACGAGCAGTACTTC	CASSNLRGYEQYF
TRBV5-6	TRBJ2-1	-	-	TGTGCCAGCAGCTTGGGCAGCCTAGTGGGAGGTGAGCAGTTCTTC	CASSLGSLVGGEQFF
TRBV7-2	TRBJ1-3	-	-	TGTGCCAGCAGCCCACAGGGTAGTGGAAACACCATATATTTT	CASSPQGSGNTIYF
TRBV28	TRBJ1-1	few	-	TGTGCCAGCAGTTTACCCAGGGCGGCTGAAGCTTTCTTT	CASSLPRAAEAFF
TRBV11-1	TRBJ1-1	few	TRBD1	TGTGCCAGCAGCTTAGGACAGGGGATGAACACTGAAGCTTTCTTT	CASSLGQGMNTEAFF
TRBV2	TRBJ1-4	many	-	TGTGCCAGCAGGGACGGAATTAATGAAAAACTGTTTTTT	CASRDGINEKLFF
TRBV19	TRBJ1-5	-	TRBD1	TGTGCCAGTAACTTTGGACAGGGGGCAACTTCCAATCAGCCCCAGCATTTT	CASNFGQGATSNQPQHF
TRBV6-5	TRBJ1-2	few	TRBD1	TGTGCCAGCGCCCGGGACAGGGCGACTAACTATGGCTACACCTTC	CASARDRATNYGYTF
TRBV2	TRBJ1-6	-	-	TGTGCCAGCAGTGAAGCGAGGCAGCTTTATAATTCACCCCTCCACTTT	CASSEARQLYNSPLHF
TRBV29-1	TRBJ1-3	-	-	TGCAGCGTTGCATCGGGGGGGGCGGACGGAAACACCATATATTTT	CSVASGGADGNTIYF
TRBV4-2	TRBJ2-7	many	-	TGTGCCAGCAGCCAAGATCAGTGGCGCGGGACAAGGGTGAGGGAGCAGTACTTC	CASSQDQWRGTRVREQYF
TRBV11-3	TRBJ2-7	-	TRBD1	TGTGCCAGCAGCTACGGACAGGGTGGGGACGAGCAGTACTTC	CASSYGQGGDEQYF
TRBV6-5	TRBJ1-5	many	-	TGTGCCACTGGGGATAGCAATCAGCCCCAGCATTTT	CATGDSNQPQHF
TRBV30	TRBJ1-2	-	-	TGTGCCTGGAGTTTGCAGGGGCAGGGCCTCGGTGGCTACACCTTC	CAWSLQGQGLGGYTF
TRBV5-1	TRBJ2-1	-	-	TGCGCCAGCAGCTTGGGGGACAAAGAGCAGTTCTTC	CASSLGDKEQFF
TRBV6-5	TRBJ1-5	-	-	TGTGCCAGCAGTTACTCGAAGGACATCGATAATCAGCCCCAGCATTTT	CASSYSKDIDNQPQHF
TRBV7-9	TRBJ1-4	-	-	TGTGCCAGCAGCCAAACAGGATTGAAGCTAGGTGGTAATGAAAAACTGTTTTTT	CASSQTGLKLGGNEKLFF
TRBV18	TRBJ2-3	-	-	TGTGCCAGCTCACCCCTGACAGGCAGCACAGATACGCAGTATTTT	CASSPLTGSTDTQYF
TRBV5-1	TRBJ2-3	-	TRBD2	TGCGCCAGCAGCTTGTGGGAAAACGGACTAGCGGGGGAAGATACGCAGTATTTT	CASSLWENGLAGEDTQYF
TRBV9	TRBJ1-4	-	-	TGTGCCAGCAGCGTATCATACGGGAATGAAAAACTGTTTTTT	CASSVSYGNEKLFF
TRBV30	TRBJ1-1	few	-	TGTGCCAGCCGAGAGAACACTGAAGCTTTCTTT	CASRENTEAFF
TRBV28	TRBJ2-7	once	-	TGTGCCAGCAGCCCAGTACTCTACGAGCAGTACTTC	CASSPVLYEQYF
TRBV11-1	TRBJ1-3	few	TRBD1	TGTGCCAGCAGCTTTCCGCATTTCGACAGGGGTGATGGAAACACCATATATTTT	CASSFPHFDRGDGNTIYF
TRBV11-2	TRBJ2-2	-	-	TGTGCCAGCAGCCCTAGGGCGACTAGTGGGAACACCGGGGAGCTGTTTTTT	CASSPRATSGNTGELFF
TRBV7-6	TRBJ2-4	-	-	TGTGCCAGCAGCCCCTGGGACGAGTTACTAGCCAAAAACATTCAGTACTTC	CASSPWDELLAKNIQYF